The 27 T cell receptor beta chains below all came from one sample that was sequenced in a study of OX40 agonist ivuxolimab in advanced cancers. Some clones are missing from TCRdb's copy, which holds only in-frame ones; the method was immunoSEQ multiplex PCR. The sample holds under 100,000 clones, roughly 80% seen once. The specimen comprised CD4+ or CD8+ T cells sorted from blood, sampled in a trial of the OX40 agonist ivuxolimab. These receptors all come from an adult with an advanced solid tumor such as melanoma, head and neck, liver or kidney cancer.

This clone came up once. The CDR3: CASSFTESYNEQFF. The CDR3 nucleotides read TGTGCCAGCAGTTTCACGGAATCCTACAATGAGCAGTTCTTC. This sequence joins TRBV6-5 and TRBJ2-1; D is uncertain. Germline-derived CDR1 and CDR2 are MNHEY and SVGAGI. The V and J ends lost 4 bases and 1 base respectively, with 8 bases between them. There are 14 residues in the CDR3.

The CDR3 protein is CASSLGRGPGYEQYF. In nucleotides, the CDR3 is TGTGCCAGCAGCTTGGGGCGGGGGCCTGGTTACGAGCAGTACTTC. The rearrangement uses TRBV4-2 and TRBJ2-7; D perhaps matches TRBD2 (7 bases). The length of the CDR3 is 15 residues. Germline V gives CDR1 LGHNA, CDR2 YNFKEQ. V lost 5 bases to trimming and J lost 4 bases, with 18 bases between them.

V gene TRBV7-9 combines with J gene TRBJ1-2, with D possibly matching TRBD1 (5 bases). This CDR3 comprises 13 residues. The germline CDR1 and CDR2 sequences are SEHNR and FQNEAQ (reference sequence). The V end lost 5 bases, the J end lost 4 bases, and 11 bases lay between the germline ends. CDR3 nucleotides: TGTGCCAGCAGCATCATAACAGGCTATGGCTACACCTTC. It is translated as CASSIITGYGYTF. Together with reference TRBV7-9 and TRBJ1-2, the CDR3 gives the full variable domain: DTGVSQNPRHKITKRGQNVTFRCDPISEHNRLYWYRQTLGQGPEFLTYFQNEAQLEKSRLLSDRFSAERPKGSFSTLEIQRTEQGDSAMYLCASSIITGYGYTFGSGTRLTVV.

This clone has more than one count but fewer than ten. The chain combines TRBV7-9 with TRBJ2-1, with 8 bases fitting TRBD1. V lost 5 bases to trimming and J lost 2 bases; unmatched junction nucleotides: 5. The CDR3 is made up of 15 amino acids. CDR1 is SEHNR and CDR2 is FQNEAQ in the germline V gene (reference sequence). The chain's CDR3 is CASSVAGGPYNEQFF. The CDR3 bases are TGTGCCAGCAGCGTGGCAGGGGGCCCCTACAATGAGCAGTTCTTC.

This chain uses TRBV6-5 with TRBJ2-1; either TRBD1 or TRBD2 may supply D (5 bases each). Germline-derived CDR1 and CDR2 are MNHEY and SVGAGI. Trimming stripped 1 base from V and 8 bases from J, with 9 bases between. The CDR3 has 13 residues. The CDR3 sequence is CASSYFGGDEQFF. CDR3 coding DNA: TGTGCCAGCAGTTACTTTGGGGGTGATGAGCAGTTCTTC.

In DNA, the CDR3 is TGTGCCAGCAGTTATTCGGGCAGCCGCACAGATACGCAGTATTTT. It yields the protein CASSYSGSRTDTQYF. This rearrangement joins TRBV27 to TRBJ2-3, with D unresolved. Trimming removed 4 bases at V and 1 base at J, with 12 bases between. Germline V gene sequence: CDR1 MNHEY, CDR2 SMNVEV (reference sequence). CDR3 length equals 15 residues.

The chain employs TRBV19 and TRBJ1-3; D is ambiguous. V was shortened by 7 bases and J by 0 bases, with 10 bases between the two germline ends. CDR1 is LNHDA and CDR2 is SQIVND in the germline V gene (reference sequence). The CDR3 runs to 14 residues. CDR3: CASMRSSSGNTIYF. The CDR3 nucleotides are TGTGCCAGTATGAGGTCAAGCTCTGGAAACACCATATATTTT.

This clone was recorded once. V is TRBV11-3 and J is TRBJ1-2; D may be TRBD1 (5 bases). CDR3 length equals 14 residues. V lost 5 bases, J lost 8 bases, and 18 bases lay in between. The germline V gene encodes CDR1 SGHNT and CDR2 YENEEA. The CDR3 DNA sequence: TGTGCCAGCAGCCCGCCGGGAGGGGCGGAAGGCTACACCTTC. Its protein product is CASSPPGGAEGYTF.

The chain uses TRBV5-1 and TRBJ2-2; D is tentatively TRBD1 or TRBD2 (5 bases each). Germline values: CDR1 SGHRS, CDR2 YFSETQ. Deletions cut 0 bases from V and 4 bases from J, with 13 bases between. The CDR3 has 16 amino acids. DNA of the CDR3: TGCGCCAGCAGCTTGGCCGCCGGGGCGACCACCGGGGAGCTGTTTTTT. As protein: CASSLAAGATTGELFF.

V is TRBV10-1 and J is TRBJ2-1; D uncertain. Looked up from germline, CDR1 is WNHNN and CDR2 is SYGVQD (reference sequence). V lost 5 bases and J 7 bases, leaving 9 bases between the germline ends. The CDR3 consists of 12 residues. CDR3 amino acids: CASSPSWNEQFF. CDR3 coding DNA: TGCGCCAGCAGTCCATCCTGGAATGAGCAGTTCTTC.

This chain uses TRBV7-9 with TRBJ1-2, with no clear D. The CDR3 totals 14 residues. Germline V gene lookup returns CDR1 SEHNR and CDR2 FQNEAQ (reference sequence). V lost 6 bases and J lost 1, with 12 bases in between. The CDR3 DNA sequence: TGTGCCAGCAGGGGCGCCGGGATTAACTATGGCTACACCTTC. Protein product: CASRGAGINYGYTF.

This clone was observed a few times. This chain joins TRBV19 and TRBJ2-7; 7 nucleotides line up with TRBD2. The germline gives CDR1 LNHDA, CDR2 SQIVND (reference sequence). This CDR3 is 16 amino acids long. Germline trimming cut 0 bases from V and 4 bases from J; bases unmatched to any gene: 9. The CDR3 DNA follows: TGTGCCAGTAGTATAGAACTAACTAGCGTCGGATACGAGCAGTACTTC. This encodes CASSIELTSVGYEQYF.

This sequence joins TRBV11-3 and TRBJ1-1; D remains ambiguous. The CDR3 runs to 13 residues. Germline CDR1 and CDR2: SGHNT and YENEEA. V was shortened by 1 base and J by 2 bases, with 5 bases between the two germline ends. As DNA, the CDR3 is TGTGCCAGCAGCTTAGTCCCAAACACTGAAGCTTTCTTT. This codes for CASSLVPNTEAFF.

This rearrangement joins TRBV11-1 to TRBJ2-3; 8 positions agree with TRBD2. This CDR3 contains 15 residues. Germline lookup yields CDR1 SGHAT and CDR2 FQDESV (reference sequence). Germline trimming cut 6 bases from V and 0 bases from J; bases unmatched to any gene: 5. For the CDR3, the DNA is TGTGCCAGCAGTTTTAGCGGGGCTAGCACAGATACGCAGTATTTT. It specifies CASSFSGASTDTQYF.

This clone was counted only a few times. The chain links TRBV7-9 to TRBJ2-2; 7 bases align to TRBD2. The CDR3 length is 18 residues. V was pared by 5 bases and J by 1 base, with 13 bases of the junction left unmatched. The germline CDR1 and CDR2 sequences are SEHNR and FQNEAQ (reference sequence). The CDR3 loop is CASSPIGGRMRNTGELFF. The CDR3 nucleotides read TGTGCCAGCAGCCCCATCGGGGGGAGGATGAGGAACACCGGGGAGCTGTTTTTT.

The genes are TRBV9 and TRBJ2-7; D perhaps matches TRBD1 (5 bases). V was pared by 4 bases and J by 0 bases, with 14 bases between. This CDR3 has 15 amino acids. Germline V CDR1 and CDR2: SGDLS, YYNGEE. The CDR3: CASSPYQGHSYEQYF. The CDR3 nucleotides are TGTGCCAGCAGCCCCTACCAGGGTCACTCCTACGAGCAGTACTTC.

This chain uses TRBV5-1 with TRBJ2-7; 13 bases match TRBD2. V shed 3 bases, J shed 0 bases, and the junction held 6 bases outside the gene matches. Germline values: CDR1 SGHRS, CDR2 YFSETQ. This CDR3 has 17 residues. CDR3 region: CASSYGLAGDYSYEQYF. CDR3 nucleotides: TGCGCCAGCAGCTACGGACTAGCGGGGGATTACTCCTACGAGCAGTACTTC. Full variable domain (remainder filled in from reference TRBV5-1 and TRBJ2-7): KAGVTQTPRYLIKTRGQQVTLSCSPISGHRSVSWYQQTPGQGLQFLFEYFSETQRNKGNFPGRFSGRQFSNSRSEMNVSTLELGDSALYLCASSYGLAGDYSYEQYFGPGTRLTVT.

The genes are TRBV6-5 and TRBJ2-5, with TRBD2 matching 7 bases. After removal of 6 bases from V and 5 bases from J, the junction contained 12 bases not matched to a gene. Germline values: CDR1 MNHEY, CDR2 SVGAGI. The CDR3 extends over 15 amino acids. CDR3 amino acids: CASSLLGGIGETQYF. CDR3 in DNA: TGTGCCAGCAGCCTCTTGGGAGGGATAGGTGAGACCCAGTACTTC.

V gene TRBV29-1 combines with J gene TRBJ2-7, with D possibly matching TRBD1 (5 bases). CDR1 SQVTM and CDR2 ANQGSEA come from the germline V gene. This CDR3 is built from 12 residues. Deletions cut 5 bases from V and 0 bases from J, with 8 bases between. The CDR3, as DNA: TGCAGCGTTATAGGGGACTCCTACGAGCAGTACTTC. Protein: CSVIGDSYEQYF.

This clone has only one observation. CDR3 DNA: TGTGCCAGCAGTTTACAGGGGTTCGACACTGAAGCTTTCTTT. Residues: CASSLQGFDTEAFF. This chain connects TRBV7-2 to TRBJ1-1; 7 nucleotides match TRBD1. Germline V gene sequence: CDR1 SGHTA, CDR2 FQGNSA. V shed 6 bases and J 3 bases; nucleotides not matched to a gene: 7. The CDR3 is 14 amino acids.

CDR3: CASSYSGSFDEQYF. The CDR3 coding sequence is TGTGCCAGCAGTTATAGCGGGAGTTTCGACGAGCAGTACTTC. The chain is built from TRBV27 and TRBJ2-7, with 9 bases identical to TRBD2. Trimming removed 4 bases from V and 5 bases from J; junction bases left unmatched: 6. CDR1 and CDR2 (germline): MNHEY, SMNVEV (reference sequence). The CDR3 covers 14 residues.

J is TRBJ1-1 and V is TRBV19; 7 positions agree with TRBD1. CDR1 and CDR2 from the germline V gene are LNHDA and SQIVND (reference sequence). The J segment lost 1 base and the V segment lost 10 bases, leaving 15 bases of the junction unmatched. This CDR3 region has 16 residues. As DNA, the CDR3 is TGTGCCACAAAAGCCGGGGGACAGCTGCCGAACACTGAAGCTTTCTTT. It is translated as CATKAGGQLPNTEAFF.

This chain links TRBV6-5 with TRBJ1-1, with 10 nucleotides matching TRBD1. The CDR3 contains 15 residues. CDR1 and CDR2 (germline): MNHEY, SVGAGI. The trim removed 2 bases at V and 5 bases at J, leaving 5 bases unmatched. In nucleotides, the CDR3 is TGTGCCAGCAGTTACCGGCAGGGACAGGGGACTGAAGCTTTCTTT. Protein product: CASSYRQGQGTEAFF.

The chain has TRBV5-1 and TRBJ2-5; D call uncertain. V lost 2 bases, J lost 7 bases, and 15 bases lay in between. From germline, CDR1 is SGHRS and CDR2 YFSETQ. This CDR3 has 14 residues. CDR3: CASSLGHLSWTQYF. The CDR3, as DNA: TGCGCCAGCAGCTTAGGCCACCTCTCATGGACCCAGTACTTC.

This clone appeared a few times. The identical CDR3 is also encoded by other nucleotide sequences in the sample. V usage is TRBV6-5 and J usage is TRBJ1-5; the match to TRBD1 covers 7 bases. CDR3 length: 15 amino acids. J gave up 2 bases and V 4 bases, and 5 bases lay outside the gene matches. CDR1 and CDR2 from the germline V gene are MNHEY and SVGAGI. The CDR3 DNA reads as TGTGCCAGCAGTTTGCTAGGGGGCGGCAATCAGCCCCAGCATTTT. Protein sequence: CASSLLGGGNQPQHF.

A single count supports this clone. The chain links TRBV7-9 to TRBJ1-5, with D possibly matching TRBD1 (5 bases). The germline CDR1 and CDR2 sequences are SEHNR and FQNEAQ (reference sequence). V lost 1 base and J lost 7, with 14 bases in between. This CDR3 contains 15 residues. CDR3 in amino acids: CASSLVVQGGQPQHF. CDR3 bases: TGTGCCAGCAGCTTAGTCGTCCAGGGTGGGCAGCCCCAGCATTTT.

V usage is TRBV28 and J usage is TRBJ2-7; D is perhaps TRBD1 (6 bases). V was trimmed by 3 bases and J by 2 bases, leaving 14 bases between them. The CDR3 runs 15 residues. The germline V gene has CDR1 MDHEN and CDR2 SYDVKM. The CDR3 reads CASSLGGDTAYEQYF. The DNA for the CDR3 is TGTGCCAGCAGTTTGGGTGGGGACACAGCCTACGAGCAGTACTTC. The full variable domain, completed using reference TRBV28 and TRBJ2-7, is DVKVTQSSRYLVKRTGEKVFLECVQDMDHENMFWYRQDPGLGLRLIYFSYDVKMKEKGDIPEGYSVSREKKERFSLILESASTNQTSMYLCASSLGGDTAYEQYFGPGTRLTVT.